This T cell receptor (beta chain) was sequenced in a study of T cell clonotyping in hematopoietic cell transplantation. General observations from the study: Recipient TCR diversity dropped after transplant; expanded clonotypes rose from day 30 to 180. Few recipient clonotypes overlapped donors; over 97% were de novo at given depth.

Here immunoSEQ multiplex PCR was the method, and the copy in TCRdb shows in-frame clones only, minus some. Of some 45,000 clones in the sample, around 83% were seen once. The germline gives CDR1 MNHNY, CDR2 SVGAGI (reference sequence). V was pared by 6 bases and J by 1 base, with 10 bases between. The CDR3 is 14 residues long. On this clone itself: Its antigen remains unidentified.

Time point described: recipient sample about 28 days before transplant, after cytoreduction. The source is a man in his sixties with myelodysplastic syndrome. Some clones in this sample may be carry-over from other donors' samples. Sequencing used peripheral blood mononuclear cells, obtained before stem cell transplant. V gene TRBV6-6 combines with J gene TRBJ1-5; no firm D call. In DNA, the CDR3 is TGTGCCAGCAGCTCAGGACTCAGCAATCAGCCCCAGCATTTT. Its translation is CASSSGLSNQPQHF.